This is a list of T cell receptor beta chains from one sample in a study of cytomegalovirus exposure and HLA in healthy donors. Assay: immunoSEQ multiplex PCR; the TCRdb copy retains only in-frame clones and omits some. The data contain about 60,000 clones, roughly 96% of them singletons. The sample consisted of PBMCs. The origin of the receptors is a young man in good health and CMV-seronegative. CDR3s include the opening cysteine and the closing phenylalanine or tryptophan. A D gene is named only where the DNA matches it firmly. Rows may omit the clone size; those that give it use once, few, many or a size class.

v_call: TRBV30
clone_size: NA
d_call: TRBD1
j_call: TRBJ2-2
cdr3_nt: TGTGCCTGGAGGCGGCCCGAGACAGGGGGGGAGCTGTTTTTT
cdr3_aa: CAWRRPETGGELFF

v_call: TRBV11-2
clone_size: NA
d_call: TRBD2
j_call: TRBJ2-1
cdr3_nt: TGTGCCAGCAGCTTCTCCGCTTTAGCGGGAGAGGACAATGAGCAGTTCTTC
cdr3_aa: CASSFSALAGEDNEQFF

v_call: TRBV7-8
clone_size: NA
d_call: NA
j_call: TRBJ1-5
cdr3_nt: TGTGCCAGCAGCCTCCTCGACGGGGAATGGAATCAGCCCCAGCATTTT
cdr3_aa: CASSLLDGEWNQPQHF

v_call: TRBV30
clone_size: NA
d_call: NA
j_call: TRBJ1-1
cdr3_nt: TGTGCCTTCTTTCGGGGGGCTGAAGCTTTCTTT
cdr3_aa: CAFFRGAEAFF

v_call: TRBV18
clone_size: NA
d_call: NA
j_call: TRBJ2-7
cdr3_nt: TGTGCCAGCTCACCACGAGGGAGGAGCTACGAGCAGTACTTC
cdr3_aa: CASSPRGRSYEQYF

v_call: TRBV5-1
clone_size: NA
d_call: NA
j_call: TRBJ2-7
cdr3_nt: TGCGCCAGCAGCTTGGGACTTCTCTCCTACGAGCAGTACTTC
cdr3_aa: CASSLGLLSYEQYF

v_call: TRBV19
clone_size: NA
d_call: NA
j_call: TRBJ2-7
cdr3_nt: TGTGCCAGTCGCCTACATGGGGGCTCCTCCTACGAGCAGTACTTC
cdr3_aa: CASRLHGGSSYEQYF

v_call: TRBV7-9
clone_size: NA
d_call: TRBD1
j_call: TRBJ2-5
cdr3_nt: TGTGCCAGCAGCTACGACAGGGGACAAGAGACCCAGTACTTC
cdr3_aa: CASSYDRGQETQYF

v_call: TRBV18
clone_size: NA
d_call: NA
j_call: TRBJ2-5
cdr3_nt: TGTGCCAGCTCACCACCGGAGAGGACCCAGTACTTC
cdr3_aa: CASSPPERTQYF

v_call: TRBV6-6
clone_size: NA
d_call: NA
j_call: TRBJ2-3
cdr3_nt: TGTGCCAGCAGTTACGGTAGGGAGGCAGATACGCAGTATTTT
cdr3_aa: CASSYGREADTQYF

v_call: TRBV28
clone_size: NA
d_call: NA
j_call: TRBJ2-2
cdr3_nt: TGTGCCAGCAGTTTATCCAGGGCCGGGGAGCTGTTTTTT
cdr3_aa: CASSLSRAGELFF

v_call: TRBV15
clone_size: NA
d_call: NA
j_call: TRBJ2-1
cdr3_nt: TGTGCCACCAGCAGGACGACTAGCTCCTACAATGAGCAGTTCTTC
cdr3_aa: CATSRTTSSYNEQFF

v_call: TRBV6-1
clone_size: NA
d_call: NA
j_call: TRBJ1-1
cdr3_nt: TGTGCCAGCAGTGAAATGGCAAGCGGATTCATGAACACTGAAGCTTTCTTT
cdr3_aa: CASSEMASGFMNTEAFF

v_call: TRBV15
clone_size: few
d_call: NA
j_call: TRBJ2-3
cdr3_nt: TGTGCCACCAGCAGAGAAGCGAGGGCTACAGATACGCAGTATTTT
cdr3_aa: CATSREARATDTQYF

v_call: TRBV28
clone_size: NA
d_call: NA
j_call: TRBJ1-1
cdr3_nt: TGTGCCAGCTACGACACAGGGAACACTGAAGCTTTCTTT
cdr3_aa: CASYDTGNTEAFF

v_call: TRBV30
clone_size: NA
d_call: TRBD1
j_call: TRBJ2-2
cdr3_nt: TGTGCCTGGGAACCGGGACAGCGAACCGGGGAGCTGTTTTTT
cdr3_aa: CAWEPGQRTGELFF

v_call: TRBV6-1
clone_size: NA
d_call: NA
j_call: TRBJ2-2
cdr3_nt: TGTGCCAGCAGTGAACTGGGCAGGGATAGAACCGGGGAGCTGTTTTTT
cdr3_aa: CASSELGRDRTGELFF

v_call: TRBV11-2
clone_size: NA
d_call: NA
j_call: TRBJ2-1
cdr3_nt: TGTGCCAGCAGCCCCGCGGGATTCCATGAGCAGTTCTTC
cdr3_aa: CASSPAGFHEQFF